This T cell receptor (beta chain) was recorded in a study of metastatic and nonmetastatic thyroid tumors (dated by TCRdb to about 2020). As for the study more broadly: The researchers compared repertoires between peripheral blood samples and tumor or nodule tissue samples from patients with malignant or benign thyroid disease. Summary of the overall study and its limitations: In both blood and tumor samples, TCR beta diversity was reported to be significantly higher in malignant tumors than in benign nodules.

The CDR3, from cysteine to phenylalanine, totals 15 residues. Only the CDR3 portion is preserved as DNA: 45 bases, with reading frame beginning at the first base. CDR1 and CDR2 were assigned from the germline V gene as MNHNS and SASEGT. None of the patients had been given any treatment before thyroid surgery. The study retrospectively analysed patient clinical samples collected from about 2012 to 2019 using T-cell receptor beta sequencing. With respect to this clone: It lacks a known antigen. Compared with germline, one end of the junction differs, possibly owing to a read error.

The library was made by PCR. The instrument was an Illumina HiSeq 4000. High-throughput sequencing was used to profile the TCR beta-chain CDR3 region of each patient. On the study's bioinformatics: Drawing on CDR3 differences between clinicopathological groups, the researchers built a classifier meant to tell apart patients with distant-metastatic papillary thyroid cancer. Repertoire diversity was assessed with the Shannon index, and tumor-blood repertoire similarity with the Morisita-Horn index. The raw public data were reprocessed by TCRdb itself: fastp quality trimming at Q25, MiXCR clonotype calling, in-frame beta chains only. V and J calls and clone size were set by TCRdb, not the authors. This sample is represented by about 4,600 clones; roughly a fifth of them were singletons. 20% to 25% of the sample comes from the top ten.

Material for sequencing was adjacent normal tissue. The TCR sequence derives from a male donor with papillary thyroid cancer or a benign thyroid nodule (not recorded which). Some clones in this sample may be carry-over from other donors' samples. The chain is assembled from TRBV6-1 and TRBJ2-3, with 9 central nucleotides matching TRBD2. The nucleotide sequence is TGTGTCAGCAGTCTTAGCGGGGGCGACACAGATACGCAGTATTTC. This translates into CVSSLSGGDTDTQYF.